These 29 T cell receptor beta chains were sequenced from one sample in a study of cytomegalovirus exposure and HLA in healthy donors. The PCR contained 60 Vbeta and 13 Jbeta primers. Clones were read by immunoSEQ multiplex PCR, and TCRdb kept only the in-frame ones, dropping some. The table records fewer than 150,000 clones, 77% of them present only once. The sample comprised PBMCs. The receptors come from a woman in her forties or fifties in good health and CMV-seronegative.

The CDR3 sequence: CASSQTGVPTGELFF. As DNA, the CDR3 is TGCGCCAGCAGCCAAACGGGGGTCCCCACCGGGGAGCTGTTTTTT. The rearrangement joins TRBV4-1 to TRBJ2-2; possibly TRBD2 for D (6 bases). The CDR3 is made up of 15 amino acids. Germline-derived CDR1 and CDR2 are MGHRA and YSYEKL. V lost 2 bases, J lost 4 bases, and 11 bases lay in between.

The chain couples TRBV27 to TRBJ2-3; D perhaps matches TRBD2 (5 bases). V lost 2 bases, J lost 1 base, and 7 bases lay in between. This CDR3 is built from 14 residues. CDR1 and CDR2 from the germline V gene are MNHEY and SMNVEV (reference sequence). The CDR3 DNA reads as TGTGCCAGCAGTTTAGACGGGGGCACAGATACGCAGTATTTT. It is translated as CASSLDGGTDTQYF.

The chain uses TRBV11-2 and TRBJ1-2, with unresolved D. The CDR3 runs 15 residues. Trimming took off 3 bases at V and 8 bases at J, with 19 bases between the two ends. The V gene's germline CDR1 is SGHAT and CDR2 FQNNGV. The CDR3 nucleotides are TGTGCCAGCAGCTTTATCCTCGGGAGCAAAGGGGGCTACACCTTC. Translating it yields CASSFILGSKGGYTF.

The CDR3 sequence is CASSLDGAPPYNEQFF. Here the CDR3 DNA reads TGTGCCAGCAGCTTAGATGGGGCACCGCCATACAATGAGCAGTTCTTC. V gene TRBV11-2 combines with J gene TRBJ2-1; D might be TRBD1 (5 bases). Trimming removed 0 bases at V and 4 bases at J, with 13 bases between. The length of the CDR3 is 16 residues. Germline loops: CDR1 SGHAT, CDR2 FQNNGV.

In its sample, this clone was seen once. V is TRBV25-1 and J is TRBJ2-3; D not resolved. There are 12 residues in the CDR3. CDR1 and CDR2 from the germline V gene are MGHDK and SYGVNS. V shed 10 bases and J shed 5 bases, with 13 bases lying between them. CDR3 in amino acids: CATLPQKDTQYF. The CDR3 DNA reads as TGTGCCACCTTACCGCAGAAAGATACGCAGTATTTT.

In its sample, this clone was seen a few times. This chain links TRBV19 with TRBJ1-1; D is ambiguous. V dropped 7 bases and J dropped 3 bases, with 12 bases sitting between them. Per the germline V gene, CDR1 is LNHDA and CDR2 is SQIVND (reference sequence). This CDR3 is 13 amino acids long. The CDR3 region has the DNA TGTGCCAGTAATTGGGGAGAGTACACTGAAGCTTTCTTT. Translation: CASNWGEYTEAFF.

This clone was picked up a small number of times. The V gene is TRBV6-1, the J gene TRBJ1-5, with 7 bases aligning to TRBD1. This CDR3 contains 15 residues. J was trimmed by 4 bases and V by 1 base; bases with no gene match: 4. The germline CDR1 and CDR2 sequences are MNHNS and SASEGT. In nucleotides, the CDR3 is TGTGCCAGCAGTGAAGGGGACAGCGTAAATCAGCCCCAGCATTTT. This translates into CASSEGDSVNQPQHF.

This chain uses TRBV4-2 with TRBJ2-6, with TRBD2 identical over 7 bases. Germline values: CDR1 LGHNA, CDR2 YNFKEQ. The CDR3 has 18 residues. Trimming took 4 bases from V and 0 from J; bases not matched to a gene: 9. The CDR3 region is CASSPGAGDGSGANVLTF. In DNA, the CDR3 is TGTGCCAGCAGCCCAGGCGCGGGGGACGGCTCTGGGGCCAACGTCCTGACTTTC.

This chain links TRBV19 with TRBJ1-1; D uncertain. Trimming stripped 7 bases from V and 2 bases from J, with 11 bases between. CDR1 LNHDA and CDR2 SQIVND come from the germline V gene (reference sequence). The CDR3 consists of 13 residues. Here the CDR3 reads CASMVTPNTEAFF. The DNA for the CDR3 is TGTGCCAGTATGGTGACACCTAACACTGAAGCTTTCTTT.

The chain carries TRBV28 and TRBJ2-7, with D maybe TRBD1 (6 bases). Germline lookup yields CDR1 MDHEN and CDR2 SYDVKM. V dropped 6 bases and J dropped 0 bases, with 18 bases sitting between them. The length of the CDR3 is 16 residues. The CDR3 is CASSSPRQASSYEQYF. The CDR3 nucleotides are TGTGCCAGCAGCTCTCCCCGACAGGCCAGCTCCTACGAGCAGTACTTC.

The V gene is TRBV28, the J gene TRBJ2-3; 9 nucleotides line up with TRBD2. Germline V CDR1 and CDR2: MDHEN, SYDVKM. The CDR3 is 15 residues long. The V and J ends lost 2 bases and 7 bases, in that order; junction bases with no gene match: 7. This CDR3 is CASSLTRGGTNTQYF. The CDR3 DNA reads TGTGCCAGCAGTTTAACGCGGGGGGGAACAAATACGCAGTATTTT.

This clone was observed a few times. The chain recombines TRBV5-1 with TRBJ1-1; D is ambiguous. Per germline, CDR1 SGHRS and CDR2 YFSETQ. The CDR3 totals 13 residues. V was shortened by 0 bases and J by 3 bases, with 6 bases between the two germline ends. In DNA form, the CDR3 reads TGCGCCAGCAGCTTGGGAGCGGACACTGAAGCTTTCTTT. This sequence encodes CASSLGADTEAFF.

The CDR3 region is CASSLGARVRNSPLHF. In nucleotides, the CDR3 is TGTGCCAGCAGTTTGGGCGCGAGGGTCCGAAATTCACCCCTCCACTTT. This sequence joins TRBV28 and TRBJ1-6; the D is unclear. V lost 3 bases, J lost 7 bases, and 16 bases lay in between. There are 16 residues in the CDR3. CDR1 and CDR2 from the germline V gene are MDHEN and SYDVKM. Full variable domain (outside the CDR3, taken from reference TRBV28 and TRBJ1-6): DVKVTQSSRYLVKRTGEKVFLECVQDMDHENMFWYRQDPGLGLRLIYFSYDVKMKEKGDIPEGYSVSREKKERFSLILESASTNQTSMYLCASSLGARVRNSPLHFGNGTRLTVT.

This rearrangement joins TRBV7-3 to TRBJ2-5, with D possibly matching TRBD2 (6 bases). Deletions cut 8 bases from V and 0 bases from J, with 10 bases between. CDR1 and CDR2 (germline): SGHTA, FQGTGA. The CDR3 totals 13 residues. The CDR3 DNA reads TGTGCCAGCGGGACGGGGGACCAAGAGACCCAGTACTTC. Encoded protein: CASGTGDQETQYF. The full variable domain, in which reference TRBV7-3 and TRBJ2-5 provide the parts outside the CDR3, is GAGVSQTPSNKVTEKGKYVELRCDPISGHTALYWYRQSLGQGPEFLIYFQGTGAADDSGLPNDRFFAVRPEGSVSTLKIQRTERGDSAVYLCASGTGDQETQYFGPGTRLLVL.

The CDR3 sequence: CATSRDLQSLKYEQYF. The CDR3 DNA sequence: TGTGCCACCAGCAGAGATTTACAGTCCCTTAAATACGAGCAGTACTTC. The chain is built from TRBV15 and TRBJ2-7, with D unresolved. Germline CDR1 is LNHNV and CDR2 is YYDKDF (reference sequence). V was trimmed by 0 bases and J by 4 bases, leaving 16 bases between them. This CDR3 contains 16 residues.

CDR3 in DNA: TGTGCCTCAAGGTGGGATCCGGGGGGTAAGGGTGAAGCTTTCTTT. As protein: CASRWDPGGKGEAFF. V is TRBV6-5 and J is TRBJ1-1, with D possibly TRBD1 on 5 matching bases. CDR1 is MNHEY and CDR2 is SVGAGI in the germline V gene. The CDR3 runs 15 residues. Trimming stripped 11 bases from V and 7 bases from J, with 26 bases between.

V and J are TRBV7-8 and TRBJ1-6; D call uncertain. V was shortened by 1 base and J by 10 bases, with 14 bases between the two germline ends. This CDR3 has 15 amino acids. Germline lookup yields CDR1 SGHVS and CDR2 FQNEAQ. CDR3 nucleotides: TGTGCCAGCAGCTTAGAAGTTGGGTCGGGGTCACCCCTCCACTTT. Its translation: CASSLEVGSGSPLHF.

The chain couples TRBV11-3 to TRBJ2-1, with 8 positions matching TRBD1. The J segment lost 5 bases and the V segment lost 5 bases, leaving 5 bases of the junction unmatched. Germline V gene data show CDR1 as SGHNT and CDR2 as YENEEA. The CDR3 length is 14 residues. The CDR3 DNA reads as TGTGCCAGCAGCCCGACAGGGGCCAACAATGAGCAGTTCTTC. It codes for CASSPTGANNEQFF.

CDR3 sequence (DNA): TGTGCCAGCAGCTTGGGGGGTAGCGGGGTCAATGAGCAGTTCTTC. Encoded protein: CASSLGGSGVNEQFF. The genes are TRBV5-4 and TRBJ2-1; the match to TRBD2 covers 8 bases. The germline gives CDR1 SGHNT, CDR2 YYREEE (reference sequence). J lost 6 bases, V lost 0 bases, and 5 bases had no gene match. This CDR3 has 15 residues.

The V call is TRBV13, the J call TRBJ2-7; 10 bases map to TRBD1. This CDR3 comprises 15 residues. V shed 4 bases and J 3 bases; nucleotides not matched to a gene: 6. The V gene's germline CDR1 is PRHDT and CDR2 FYEKMQ (reference sequence). The CDR3 loop is CASSSRTGGYYEQYF. The CDR3 coding sequence is TGTGCCAGCAGCTCTCGGACAGGGGGGTACTACGAGCAGTACTTC.

The CDR3 is CASSQGASYEQYF. The CDR3 bases are TGCGCCAGCAGCCAGGGGGCGTCCTACGAGCAGTACTTC. The V and J genes are TRBV4-3 and TRBJ2-7; weak D call: TRBD1 (6 bases). The germline V gene has CDR1 LGHNA and CDR2 YSLEER. The CDR3 runs 13 residues. Between the trimmed V and J ends, which lost 3 bases and 1 base, there was a span of 7 bases.

The genes are TRBV6-1 and TRBJ2-7; D is possibly TRBD1 (8 bases). The CDR3 has 15 residues. With 7 bases removed from V and 4 bases from J, the gap between germline ends came to 20 bases. CDR1 and CDR2 from the germline V gene are MNHNS and SASEGT. The CDR3 protein is CASTKRGYRGYEQYF. The DNA of the CDR3 is TGTGCCAGCACTAAGCGGGGTTACAGGGGGTACGAGCAGTACTTC.

The genes are TRBV7-8 and TRBJ1-2; 10 nucleotides align to TRBD1. From germline, CDR1 is SGHVS and CDR2 FQNEAQ. Trimming removed 5 bases from V and 4 bases from J; junction bases left unmatched: 1. The CDR3 length is 13 residues. CDR3 in DNA: TGTGCCAGCAGCCGGGACAGGGGCTATGGCTACACCTTC. It yields the protein CASSRDRGYGYTF.

The V and J genes are TRBV7-8 and TRBJ2-7; D possibly corresponds to TRBD2 (8 bases). This CDR3 spans 15 amino acids. The ends were cut back, 5 bases at V and 3 bases at J, with 17 bases in the middle. In germline, CDR1 is SGHVS, CDR2 FQNEAQ. The CDR3 DNA is TGTGCCAGCAGCCCAGGGGGTAGCGGGATCTACGAGCAGTACTTC. Residues: CASSPGGSGIYEQYF.

The chain recombines TRBV10-3 with TRBJ2-7; 10 bases align to TRBD2. The J call may be wrong; the DNA end is better matched by TRBJ2-1. Germline CDR1 reads ENHRY; CDR2 reads SYGVKD. This CDR3 is built from 14 residues. The CDR3 DNA follows: TGTGCCATCAGCAGGTCTAGCGGGGGCTACGAGCAGTTCTTC. As protein: CAISRSSGGYEQFF.

J is TRBJ2-1 and V is TRBV6-6, with D uncertain. The CDR3 consists of 14 residues. Germline V lookup: CDR1 MNHNY, CDR2 SVGAGI (reference sequence). V was clipped by 10 bases and J by 0 bases, with 13 bases between them. In nucleotides, the CDR3 is TGTGCCATCCAAAACAGCAACTCCTACAATGAGCAGTTCTTC. Amino acids: CAIQNSNSYNEQFF.

The chain employs TRBV12-5 and TRBJ2-5, with a weak D call TRBD2 (6 bases). V lost 0 bases and J 9 bases, leaving 23 bases between the germline ends. Germline V gene data show CDR1 as LGHNT and CDR2 as FRNRAP. The length of the CDR3 is 17 residues. DNA for the CDR3: TGTGCTAGTGGTTTGGTACTGGAGGGGCGGTCCAAAGGGGCCCAGTACTTC. Encoded protein: CASGLVLEGRSKGAQYF.

This chain uses TRBV19 with TRBJ1-1, with 10 bases matching TRBD1. From germline, CDR1 is LNHDA and CDR2 SQIVND (reference sequence). The CDR3 is 14 residues long. V shed 7 bases, J shed 1 base, and the junction held 3 bases outside the gene matches. CDR3 coding DNA: TGTGCCAGTACTCGACAGGGGGCGAACACTGAAGCTTTCTTT. As protein: CASTRQGANTEAFF.

This chain joins TRBV5-4 and TRBJ2-1, with TRBD1 as a possible D gene (6 bases). Germline assignment: CDR1 SGHNT and CDR2 YYREEE (reference sequence). There are 12 residues in the CDR3. The V and J ends lost 4 bases and 4 bases respectively, with 6 bases between them. The CDR3 DNA reads TGTGCCAGCAGCCAGGGGTACAATGAGCAGTTCTTC. Its translation: CASSQGYNEQFF.